The clone carrying this T cell receptor beta chain was picked up many times. Its antigen is currently unknown. The data were obtained in a study of T cell repertoires in cytomegalovirus infection. About the study: Matching HLA type, along with CMV infection, was indicated by public TCR beta signatures. Study results and limitations: HLA-C-restricted CMV-specific TCR beta clonotypes prevailed in the ex vivo response.

TCRdb itself ran the reads through MiXCR, one entry per CDR3 protein. Seen here are about 100,000 distinct CDR3 sequences, about 25% observed once, and the top ten hold 35% to 50%. The CDR3 spans 21 residues. Germline V gives CDR1 MGHDK, CDR2 SYGVNS. V lost 4 bases, J lost 0 bases, and 25 bases lay in between. This TCR came from a human donor in good health (CMV status not recorded). Some clones in this sample may be carry-over from other donors' samples. The chain combines TRBV25-1 with TRBJ2-6; D gene unclear. Sequenced material: CD8+ T cells from PBMCs. In DNA, the CDR3 is TGTGCCAGCAGTGCCCGATGGGATCTACGGAAACCGAGCTCTGGGGCCAACGTCCTGACTTTC. Encoded protein: CASSARWDLRKPSSGANVLTF.